This TCR beta chain derives from a study of vaccination effects on CD4 cells after COVID-19. Study summary: Post-vaccine sampling occurred a median 72 days after the second dose.

The CDR3 totals 14 residues. V lost 3 bases and J lost 7; bases outside the gene matches: 6. From germline, CDR1 is SGHNT and CDR2 YYREEE (reference sequence). This table comes from immunoSEQ multiplex PCR, and its TCRdb copy is limited to in-frame clones, with some not included. Of about 27,000 clones in the sample, around four fifths were seen once. As regards this clone: What it binds is unknown.

Sequencing followed a ViraFEST assay step that expanded antigen-specific CD4+ T cells with viral peptide pools. Culture lasted over 9 days before CD4+ T cell isolation. Participants got two doses of BNT162b2 or mRNA-1273 vaccine. This specimen consisted of CD4+ T cells from PBMCs cultured with HCoV-NL63 spike peptides, obtained after COVID-19 vaccination. This clonotype originated in a human donor who received a COVID-19 vaccine. Some clones in this sample may be carry-over from other donors' samples. The chain combines TRBV5-4 with TRBJ1-2, with 10 nucleotides matching TRBD1. CDR3 residues: CASSSRQGAFGYTF. Written as DNA, the CDR3 is TGTGCCAGCAGCTCCCGACAGGGGGCGTTTGGCTACACCTTC. Looking up the rest from reference TRBV5-4 and TRBJ1-2 gives the full variable domain: ETGVTQSPTHLIKTRGQQVTLRCSSQSGHNTVSWYQQALGQGPQFIFQYYREEENGRGNFPPRFSGLQFPNYSSELNVNALELDDSALYLCASSSRQGAFGYTFGSGTRLTVV.